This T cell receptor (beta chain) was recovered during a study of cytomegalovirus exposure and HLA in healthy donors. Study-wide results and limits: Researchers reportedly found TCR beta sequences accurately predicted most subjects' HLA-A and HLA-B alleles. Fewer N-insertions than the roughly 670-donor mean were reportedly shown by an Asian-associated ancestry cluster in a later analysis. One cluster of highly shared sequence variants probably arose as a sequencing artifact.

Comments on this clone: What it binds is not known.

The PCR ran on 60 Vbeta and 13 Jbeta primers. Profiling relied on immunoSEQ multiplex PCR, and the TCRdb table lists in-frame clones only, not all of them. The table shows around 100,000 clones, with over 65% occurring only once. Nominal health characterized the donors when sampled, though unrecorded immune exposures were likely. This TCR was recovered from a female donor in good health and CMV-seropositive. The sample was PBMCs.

The CDR3 region is CASSQTPARENTEAFF. CDR3 bases: TGCGCCAGCAGCCAAACCCCCGCCAGGGAGAACACTGAAGCTTTCTTT. The chain is built from TRBV4-3 and TRBJ1-1; perhaps TRBD1 as D (5 bases). This CDR3 region has 16 residues. Germline V lookup: CDR1 LGHNA, CDR2 YSLEER. V lost 2 bases and J lost 1, with 14 bases in between.